This entry is about one TCR beta chain. Allocation to cohorts depended on clinical history reported by the participants. The data were produced by immunoSEQ multiplex PCR, yet TCRdb's version contains in-frame clones alone and is incomplete. The sample shows more than 150,000 clones, over 70% of them seen only once. With 3 bases removed from V and 2 bases from J, the gap between germline ends came to 13 bases. Germline values: CDR1 MNHEY, CDR2 SMNVEV (reference sequence). This CDR3 is built from 15 residues. This entry is derived from a study of blood T cell repertoires in COVID-19. The receptor was derived from a man aged 55 to 70 who had been exposed to COVID-19. The sequencing input was PBMCs or T cells enriched from blood (not recorded which). The gene calls are TRBV27 and TRBJ2-5, with D maybe TRBD2 (6 bases). CDR3 residues: CASSFQGGLQETQYF. The CDR3 DNA follows: TGTGCCAGCAGTTTTCAAGGAGGGCTTCAAGAGACCCAGTACTTC.